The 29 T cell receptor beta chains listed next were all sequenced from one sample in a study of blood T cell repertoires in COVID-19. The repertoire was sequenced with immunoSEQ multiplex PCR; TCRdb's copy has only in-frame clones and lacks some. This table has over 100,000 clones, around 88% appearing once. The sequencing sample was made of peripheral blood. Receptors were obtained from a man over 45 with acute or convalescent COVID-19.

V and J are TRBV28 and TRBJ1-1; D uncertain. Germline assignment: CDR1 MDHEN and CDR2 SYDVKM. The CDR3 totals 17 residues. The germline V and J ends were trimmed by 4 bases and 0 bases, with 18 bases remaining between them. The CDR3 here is CASSYLVLAGLNTEAFF. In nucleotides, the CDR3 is TGTGCCAGCAGTTATCTTGTCTTGGCAGGCTTGAACACTGAAGCTTTCTTT.

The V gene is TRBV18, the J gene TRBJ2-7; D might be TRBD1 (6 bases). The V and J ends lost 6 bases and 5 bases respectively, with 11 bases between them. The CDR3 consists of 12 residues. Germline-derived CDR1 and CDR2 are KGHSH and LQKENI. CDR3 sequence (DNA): TGTGCCAGCTCGAGGGACACGAACGAGCAGTACTTC. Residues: CASSRDTNEQYF.

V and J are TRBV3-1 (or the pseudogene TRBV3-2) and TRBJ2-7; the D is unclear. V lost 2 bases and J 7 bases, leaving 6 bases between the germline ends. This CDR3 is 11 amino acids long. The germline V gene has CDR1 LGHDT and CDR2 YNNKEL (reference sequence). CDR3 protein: CASSQRMEQYF. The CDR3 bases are TGTGCCAGCAGCCAACGTATGGAGCAGTACTTC.

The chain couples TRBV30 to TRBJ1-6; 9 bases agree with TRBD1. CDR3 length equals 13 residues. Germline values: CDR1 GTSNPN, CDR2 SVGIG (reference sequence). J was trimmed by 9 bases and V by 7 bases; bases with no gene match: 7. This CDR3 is CALKGQGTSPLHF. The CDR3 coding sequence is TGTGCCTTGAAGGGACAGGGAACTTCACCCCTCCACTTT.

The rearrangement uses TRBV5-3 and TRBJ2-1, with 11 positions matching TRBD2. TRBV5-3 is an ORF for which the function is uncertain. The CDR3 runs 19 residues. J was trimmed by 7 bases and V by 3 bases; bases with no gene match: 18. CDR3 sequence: CARSCPGTSGMDLGNEQFF. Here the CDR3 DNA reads TGTGCCAGAAGCTGCCCCGGGACTAGCGGAATGGACTTAGGGAATGAGCAGTTCTTC.

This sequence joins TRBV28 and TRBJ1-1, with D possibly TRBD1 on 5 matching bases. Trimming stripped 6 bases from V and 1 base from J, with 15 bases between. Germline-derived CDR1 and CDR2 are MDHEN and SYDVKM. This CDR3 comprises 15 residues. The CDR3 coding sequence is TGTGCCAGCAGACCACCAGGGATGGGGAACACTGAAGCTTTCTTT. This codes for CASRPPGMGNTEAFF.

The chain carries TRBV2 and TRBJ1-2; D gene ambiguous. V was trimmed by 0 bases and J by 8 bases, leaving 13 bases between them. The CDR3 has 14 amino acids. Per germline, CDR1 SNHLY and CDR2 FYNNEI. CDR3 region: CASSEAPQTGGYTF. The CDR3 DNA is TGTGCCAGCAGTGAAGCTCCTCAGACCGGGGGCTACACCTTC.

CDR3 sequence: CASSRGFEPSTDTQYF. The CDR3 DNA is TGTGCCAGCAGCCGCGGCTTTGAACCCAGCACAGATACGCAGTATTTT. V is TRBV11-2 and J is TRBJ2-3; D is ambiguous. The germline V and J ends were trimmed by 5 bases and 0 bases, with 15 bases remaining between them. The CDR3 length is 16 residues. In germline, CDR1 is SGHAT, CDR2 FQNNGV. Using reference TRBV11-2 and TRBJ2-3 for the parts outside the CDR3, the full variable domain is EAGVAQSPRYKIIEKRQSVAFWCNPISGHATLYWYQQILGQGPKLLIQFQNNGVVDDSQLPKDRFSAERLKGVDSTLKIQPAKLEDSAVYLCASSRGFEPSTDTQYFGPGTRLTVL.

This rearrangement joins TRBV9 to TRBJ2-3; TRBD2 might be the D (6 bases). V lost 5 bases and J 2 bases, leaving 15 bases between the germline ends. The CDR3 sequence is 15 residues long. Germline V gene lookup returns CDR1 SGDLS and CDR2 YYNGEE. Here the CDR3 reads CASSGGGGATDTQYF. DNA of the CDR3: TGTGCCAGCAGTGGCGGTGGAGGGGCCACAGATACGCAGTATTTT.

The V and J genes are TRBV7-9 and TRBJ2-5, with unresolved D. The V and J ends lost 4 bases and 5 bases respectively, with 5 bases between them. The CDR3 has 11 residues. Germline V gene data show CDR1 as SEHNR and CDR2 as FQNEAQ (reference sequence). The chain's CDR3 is CASSSSETQYF. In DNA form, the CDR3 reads TGTGCCAGCAGCTCCTCTGAGACCCAGTACTTC.

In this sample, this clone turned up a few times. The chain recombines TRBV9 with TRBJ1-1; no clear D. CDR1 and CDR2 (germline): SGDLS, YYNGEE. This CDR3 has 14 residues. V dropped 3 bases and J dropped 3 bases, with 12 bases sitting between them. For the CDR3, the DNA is TGTGCCAGCAGCGAAAGCGGGCCTCACACTGAAGCTTTCTTT. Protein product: CASSESGPHTEAFF.

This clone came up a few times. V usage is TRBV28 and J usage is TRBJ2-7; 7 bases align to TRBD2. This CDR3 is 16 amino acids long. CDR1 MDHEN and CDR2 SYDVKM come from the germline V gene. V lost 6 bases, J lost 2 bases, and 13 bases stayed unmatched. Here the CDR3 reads CASRVGGTQFTYEQYF. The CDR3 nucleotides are TGTGCCAGCAGAGTGGGGGGGACTCAATTTACCTACGAGCAGTACTTC.

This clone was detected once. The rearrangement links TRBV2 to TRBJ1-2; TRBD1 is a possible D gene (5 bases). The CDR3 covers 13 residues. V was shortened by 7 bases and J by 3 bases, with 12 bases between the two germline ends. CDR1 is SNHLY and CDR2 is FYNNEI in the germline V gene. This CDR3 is CASTGRADYGYTF. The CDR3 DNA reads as TGTGCCAGCACCGGCAGGGCCGACTATGGCTACACCTTC.

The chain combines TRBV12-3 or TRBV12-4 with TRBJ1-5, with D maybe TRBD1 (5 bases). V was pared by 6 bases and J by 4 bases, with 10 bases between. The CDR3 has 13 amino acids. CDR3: CASSQQENQPQHF. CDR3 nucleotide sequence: TGTGCCAGCAGCCAACAGGAGAATCAGCCCCAGCATTTT.

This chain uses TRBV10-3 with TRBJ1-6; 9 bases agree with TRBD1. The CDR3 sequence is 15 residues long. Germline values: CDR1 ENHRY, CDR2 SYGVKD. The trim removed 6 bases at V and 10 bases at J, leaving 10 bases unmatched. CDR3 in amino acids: CAIRVRDRVESPLHF. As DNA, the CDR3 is TGTGCCATCAGAGTTCGGGACAGGGTCGAATCACCCCTCCACTTT.

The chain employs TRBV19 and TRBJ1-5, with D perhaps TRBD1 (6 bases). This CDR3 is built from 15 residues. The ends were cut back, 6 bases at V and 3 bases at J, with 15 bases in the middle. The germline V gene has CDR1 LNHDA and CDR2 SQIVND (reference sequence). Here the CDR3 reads CASSPAQGPNQPQHF. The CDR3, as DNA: TGTGCCAGTAGCCCCGCACAGGGCCCCAATCAGCCCCAGCATTTT.

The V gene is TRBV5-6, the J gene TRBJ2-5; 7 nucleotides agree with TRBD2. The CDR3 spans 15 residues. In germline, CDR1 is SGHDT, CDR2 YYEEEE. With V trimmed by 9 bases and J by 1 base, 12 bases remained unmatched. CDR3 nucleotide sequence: TGTGCCACCGCTTGGGGGGGAAGACTCCAAGAGACCCAGTACTTC. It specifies CATAWGGRLQETQYF. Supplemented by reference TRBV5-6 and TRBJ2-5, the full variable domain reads DAGVTQSPTHLIKTRGQQVTLRCSPKSGHDTVSWYQQALGQGPQFIFQYYEEEERQRGNFPDRFSGHQFPNYSSELNVNALLLGDSALYLCATAWGGRLQETQYFGPGTRLLVL.

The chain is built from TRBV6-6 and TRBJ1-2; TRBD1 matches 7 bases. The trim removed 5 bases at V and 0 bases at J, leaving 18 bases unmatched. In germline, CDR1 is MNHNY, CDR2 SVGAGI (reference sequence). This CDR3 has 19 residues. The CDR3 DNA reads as TGTGCCAGCAGTCCAAAGACCGGACAGGCACGATCTCCTAACTATGGCTACACCTTC. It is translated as CASSPKTGQARSPNYGYTF.

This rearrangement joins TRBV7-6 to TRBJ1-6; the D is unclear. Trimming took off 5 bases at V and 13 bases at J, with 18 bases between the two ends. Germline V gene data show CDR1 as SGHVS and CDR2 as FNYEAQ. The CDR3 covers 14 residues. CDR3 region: CASSTRAEGGPLHF. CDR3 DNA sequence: TGTGCCAGCAGCACTCGGGCCGAAGGAGGTCCCCTCCACTTT.

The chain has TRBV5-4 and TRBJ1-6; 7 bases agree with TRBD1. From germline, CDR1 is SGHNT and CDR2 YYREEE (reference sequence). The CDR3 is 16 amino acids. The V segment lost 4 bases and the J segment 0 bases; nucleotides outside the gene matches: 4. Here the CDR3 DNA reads TGTGCCAGCAGCCAGGGGGATGGCTCCTATAATTCACCCCTCCACTTT. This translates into CASSQGDGSYNSPLHF. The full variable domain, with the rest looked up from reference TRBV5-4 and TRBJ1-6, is ETGVTQSPTHLIKTRGQQVTLRCSSQSGHNTVSWYQQALGQGPQFIFQYYREEENGRGNFPPRFSGLQFPNYSSELNVNALELDDSALYLCASSQGDGSYNSPLHFGNGTRLTVT.

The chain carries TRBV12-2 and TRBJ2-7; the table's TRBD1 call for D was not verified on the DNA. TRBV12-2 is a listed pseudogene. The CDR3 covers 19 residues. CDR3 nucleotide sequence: TGTGCAAGTCGCTTAGGGACAGGGCCACGTACTCAGTACTCCTACGAGCAGTACTTC. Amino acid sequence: CASRLGTGPRTQYSYEQYF.

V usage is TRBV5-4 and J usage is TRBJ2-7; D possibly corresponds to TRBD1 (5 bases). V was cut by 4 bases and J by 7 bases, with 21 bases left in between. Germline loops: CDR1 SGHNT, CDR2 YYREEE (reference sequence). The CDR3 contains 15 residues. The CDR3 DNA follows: TGTGCCAGCAGCCTACAGGCCGCTTCAGTCGGGGAGCAGTACTTC. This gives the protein CASSLQAASVGEQYF.

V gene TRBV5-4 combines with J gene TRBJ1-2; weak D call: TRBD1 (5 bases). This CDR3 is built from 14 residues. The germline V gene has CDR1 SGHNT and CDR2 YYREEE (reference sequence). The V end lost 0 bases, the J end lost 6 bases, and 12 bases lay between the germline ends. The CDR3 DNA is TGTGCCAGCAGCTTGGGGGGGAGGACGGATGGCTACACCTTC. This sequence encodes CASSLGGRTDGYTF.

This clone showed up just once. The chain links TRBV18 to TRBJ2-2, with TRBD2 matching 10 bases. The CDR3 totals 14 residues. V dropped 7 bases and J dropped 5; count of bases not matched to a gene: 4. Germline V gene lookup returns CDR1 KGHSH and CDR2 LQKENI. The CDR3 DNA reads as TGTGCCAGCTTAGGACTAGCGGATACCGGGGAGCTGTTTTTT. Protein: CASLGLADTGELFF.

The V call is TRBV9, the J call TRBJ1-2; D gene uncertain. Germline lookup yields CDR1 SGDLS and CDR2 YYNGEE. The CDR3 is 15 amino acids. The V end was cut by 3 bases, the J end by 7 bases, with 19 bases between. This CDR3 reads CASSAMEGRAIGYTF. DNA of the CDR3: TGTGCCAGCAGCGCAATGGAAGGGAGAGCGATTGGCTACACCTTC.

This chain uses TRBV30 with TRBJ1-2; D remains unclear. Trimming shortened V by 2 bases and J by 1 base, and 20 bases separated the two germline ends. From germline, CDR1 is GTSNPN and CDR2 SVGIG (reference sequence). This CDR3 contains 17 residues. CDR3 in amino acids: CAWSIRTEASFNYGYTF. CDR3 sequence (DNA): TGTGCCTGGAGTATAAGGACGGAGGCATCTTTTAACTATGGCTACACCTTC.

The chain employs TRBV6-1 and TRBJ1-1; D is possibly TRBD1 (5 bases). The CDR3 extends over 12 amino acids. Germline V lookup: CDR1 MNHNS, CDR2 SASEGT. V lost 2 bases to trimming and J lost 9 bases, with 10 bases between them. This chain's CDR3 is CASSETGTQAFF. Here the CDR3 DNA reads TGTGCCAGCAGTGAAACAGGTACCCAAGCTTTCTTT.

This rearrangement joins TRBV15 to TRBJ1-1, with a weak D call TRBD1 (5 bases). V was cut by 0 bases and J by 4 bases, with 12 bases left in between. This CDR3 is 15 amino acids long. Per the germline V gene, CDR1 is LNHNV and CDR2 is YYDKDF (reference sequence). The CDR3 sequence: CATSREGAAATEAFF. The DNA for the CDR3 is TGTGCCACCAGCAGAGAAGGGGCTGCGGCCACTGAAGCTTTCTTT.

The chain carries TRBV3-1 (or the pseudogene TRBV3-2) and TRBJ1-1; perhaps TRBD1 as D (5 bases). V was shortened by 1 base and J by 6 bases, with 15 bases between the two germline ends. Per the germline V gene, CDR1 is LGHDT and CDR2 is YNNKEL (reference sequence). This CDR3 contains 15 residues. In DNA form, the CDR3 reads TGTGCCAGCAGCCAAGGAAACTCAGGGTCATCTGAAGCTTTCTTT. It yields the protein CASSQGNSGSSEAFF.